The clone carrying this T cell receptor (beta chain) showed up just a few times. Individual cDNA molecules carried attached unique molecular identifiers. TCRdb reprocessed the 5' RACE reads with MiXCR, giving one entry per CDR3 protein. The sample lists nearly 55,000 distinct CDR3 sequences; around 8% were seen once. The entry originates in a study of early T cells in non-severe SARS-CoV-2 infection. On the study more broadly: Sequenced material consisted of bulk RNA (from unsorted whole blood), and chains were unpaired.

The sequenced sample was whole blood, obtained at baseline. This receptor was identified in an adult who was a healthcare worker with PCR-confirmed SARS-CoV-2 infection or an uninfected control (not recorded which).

Here the CDR3 reads CSAKGLAGGEQYF. CDR3 sequence (DNA): TGCAGTGCGAAAGGACTAGCGGGAGGCGAGCAGTACTTC. The chain links TRBV20-1 to TRBJ2-7, with 14 bases fitting TRBD2. The CDR3 covers 13 residues. Germline CDR1 and CDR2: DFQATT and SNEGSKA (reference sequence). J gave up 6 bases and V 6 bases, and 4 bases lay outside the gene matches.